This T cell receptor beta chain derives from a study of T cell changes during pregnancy in multiple sclerosis. Unmatched junction bases numbered 5, after V lost 0 bases and J lost 0 bases. The CDR3 runs to 18 residues. Per the germline V gene, CDR1 is LNHDA and CDR2 is SQIVND (reference sequence). This table comes from immunoSEQ multiplex PCR, and its TCRdb copy is limited to in-frame clones, with some not included. The repertoire holds tens of thousands of clones, with 80% to 95% as singletons. The sequences come from peripheral blood, collected in the third trimester of pregnancy. The sequence derives from a female donor in good health, enrolled as a control in a pregnancy study. This rearrangement joins TRBV19 to TRBJ2-1, with 10 nucleotides matching TRBD2. CDR3 nucleotide sequence: TGTGCCAGTAGTATAGACAGGACTAGCGGAAGCTCCTACAATGAGCAGTTCTTC. The encoded protein is CASSIDRTSGSSYNEQFF.